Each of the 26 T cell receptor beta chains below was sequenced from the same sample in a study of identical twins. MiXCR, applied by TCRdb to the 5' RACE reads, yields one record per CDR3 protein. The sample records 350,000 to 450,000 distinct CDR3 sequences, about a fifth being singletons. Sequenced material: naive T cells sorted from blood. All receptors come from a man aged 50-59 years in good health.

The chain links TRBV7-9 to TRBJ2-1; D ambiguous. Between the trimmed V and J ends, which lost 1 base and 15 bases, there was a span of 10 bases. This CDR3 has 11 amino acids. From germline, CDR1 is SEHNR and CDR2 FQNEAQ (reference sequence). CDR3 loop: CASSLGSVWFF. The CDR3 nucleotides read TGTGCCAGCAGCTTAGGGAGCGTTTGGTTCTTC.

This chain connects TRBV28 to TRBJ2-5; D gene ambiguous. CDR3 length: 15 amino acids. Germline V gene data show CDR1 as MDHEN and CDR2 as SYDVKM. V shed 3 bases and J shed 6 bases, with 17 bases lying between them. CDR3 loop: CASSLGAGPAKTQYF. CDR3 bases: TGTGCCAGCAGTTTGGGCGCTGGACCCGCGAAGACCCAGTACTTC.

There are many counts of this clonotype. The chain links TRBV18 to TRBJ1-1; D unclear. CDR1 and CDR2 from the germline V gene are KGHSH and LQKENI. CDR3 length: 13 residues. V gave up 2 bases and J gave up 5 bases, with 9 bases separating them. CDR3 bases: TGTGCCAGCTCACCATCCTCCAGGACTGAAGCTTTCTTT. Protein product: CASSPSSRTEAFF.

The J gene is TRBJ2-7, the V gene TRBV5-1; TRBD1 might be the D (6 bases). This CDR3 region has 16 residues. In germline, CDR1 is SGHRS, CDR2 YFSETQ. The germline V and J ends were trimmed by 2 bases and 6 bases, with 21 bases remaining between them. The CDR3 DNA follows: TGCGCCAGCAGCTTCTCGGACAGTCCCAGAGTAGGCGAGCAGTACTTC. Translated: CASSFSDSPRVGEQYF.

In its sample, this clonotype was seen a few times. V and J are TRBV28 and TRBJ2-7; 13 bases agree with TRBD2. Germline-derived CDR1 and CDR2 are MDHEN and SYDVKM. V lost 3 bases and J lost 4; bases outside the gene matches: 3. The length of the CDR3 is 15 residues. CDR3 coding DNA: TGTGCCAGCAGTTTCGGGACTAGCGGGAAGTACGAGCAGTACTTC. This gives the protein CASSFGTSGKYEQYF.

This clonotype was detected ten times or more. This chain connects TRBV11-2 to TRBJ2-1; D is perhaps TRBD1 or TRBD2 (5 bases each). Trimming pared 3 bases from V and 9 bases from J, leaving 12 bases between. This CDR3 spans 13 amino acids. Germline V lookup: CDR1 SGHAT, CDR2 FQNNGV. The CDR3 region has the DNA TGTGCCAGCAGCTTCGGGACCCTGCCTGAGCAGTTCTTC. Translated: CASSFGTLPEQFF.

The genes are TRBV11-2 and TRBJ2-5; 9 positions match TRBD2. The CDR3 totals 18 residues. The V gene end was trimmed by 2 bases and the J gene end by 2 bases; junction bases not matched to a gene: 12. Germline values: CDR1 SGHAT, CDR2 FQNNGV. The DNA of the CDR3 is TGTGCCAGCAGCTTATTGGGCGGGGGGGCCAGAGGACAAGAGACCCAGTACTTC. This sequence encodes CASSLLGGGARGQETQYF.

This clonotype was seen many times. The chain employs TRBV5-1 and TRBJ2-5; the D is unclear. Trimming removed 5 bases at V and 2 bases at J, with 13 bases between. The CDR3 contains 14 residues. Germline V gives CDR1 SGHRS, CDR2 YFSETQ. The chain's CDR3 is CASSPIPPQETQYF. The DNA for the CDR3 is TGCGCCAGCAGTCCCATTCCCCCTCAAGAGACCCAGTACTTC.

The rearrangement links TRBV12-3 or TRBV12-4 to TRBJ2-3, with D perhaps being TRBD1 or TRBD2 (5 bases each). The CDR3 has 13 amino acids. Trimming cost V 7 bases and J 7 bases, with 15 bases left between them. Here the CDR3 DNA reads TGTGCCAGCAAGGGGAGTGGCGTAAATACGCAGTATTTT. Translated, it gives CASKGSGVNTQYF.

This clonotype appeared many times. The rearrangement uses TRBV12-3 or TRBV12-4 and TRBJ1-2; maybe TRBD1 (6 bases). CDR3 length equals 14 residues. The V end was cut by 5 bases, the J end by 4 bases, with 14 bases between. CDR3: CASSRQESSYGYTF. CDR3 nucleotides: TGTGCCAGCAGTCGACAGGAGTCATCCTATGGCTACACCTTC.

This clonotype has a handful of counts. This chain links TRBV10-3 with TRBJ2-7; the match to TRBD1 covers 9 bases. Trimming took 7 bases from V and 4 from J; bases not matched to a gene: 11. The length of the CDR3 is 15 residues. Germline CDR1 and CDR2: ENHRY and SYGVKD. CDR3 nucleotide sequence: TGTGCCATCAAAGACAGGGGGGGCAAGGGGTACGAGCAGTACTTC. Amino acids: CAIKDRGGKGYEQYF.

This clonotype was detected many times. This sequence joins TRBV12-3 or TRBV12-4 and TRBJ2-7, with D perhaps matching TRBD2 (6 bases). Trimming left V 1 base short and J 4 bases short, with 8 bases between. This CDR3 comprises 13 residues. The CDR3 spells CASSLGTTYEQYF. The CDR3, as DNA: TGTGCCAGCAGTTTAGGGACTACTTACGAGCAGTACTTC.

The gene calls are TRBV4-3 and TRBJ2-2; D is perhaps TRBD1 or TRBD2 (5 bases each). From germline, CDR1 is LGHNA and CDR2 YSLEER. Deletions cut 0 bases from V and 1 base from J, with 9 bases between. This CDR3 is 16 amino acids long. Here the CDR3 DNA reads TGCGCCAGCAGCCAAGATGGGGCGGGGAACACCGGGGAGCTGTTTTTT. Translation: CASSQDGAGNTGELFF.

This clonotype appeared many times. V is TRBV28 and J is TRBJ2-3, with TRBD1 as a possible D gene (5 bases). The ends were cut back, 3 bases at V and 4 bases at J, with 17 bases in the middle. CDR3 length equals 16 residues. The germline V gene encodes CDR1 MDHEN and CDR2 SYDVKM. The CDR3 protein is CASSLTAVRVPDTQYF. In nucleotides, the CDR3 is TGTGCCAGCAGTTTGACAGCAGTCCGGGTCCCAGATACGCAGTATTTT.

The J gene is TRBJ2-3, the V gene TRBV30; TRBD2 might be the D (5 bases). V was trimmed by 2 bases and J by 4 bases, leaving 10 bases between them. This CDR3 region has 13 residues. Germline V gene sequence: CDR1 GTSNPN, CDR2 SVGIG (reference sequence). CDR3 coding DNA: TGTGCCTGGAGTCCGAGGGCCCCAGATACGCAGTATTTT. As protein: CAWSPRAPDTQYF. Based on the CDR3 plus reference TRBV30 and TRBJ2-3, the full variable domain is SQTIHQWPATLVQPVGSPLSLECTVEGTSNPNLYWYRQAAGRGLQLLFYSVGIGQISSEVPQNLSASRPQDRQFILSSKKLLLSDSGFYLCAWSPRAPDTQYFGPGTRLTVL.

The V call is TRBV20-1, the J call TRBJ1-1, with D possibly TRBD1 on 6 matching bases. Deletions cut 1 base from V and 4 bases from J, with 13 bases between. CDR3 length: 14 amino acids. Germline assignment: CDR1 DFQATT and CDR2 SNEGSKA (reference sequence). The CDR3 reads CSARVGGLVTEAFF. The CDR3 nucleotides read TGCAGTGCTAGAGTCGGGGGGCTGGTCACTGAAGCTTTCTTT.

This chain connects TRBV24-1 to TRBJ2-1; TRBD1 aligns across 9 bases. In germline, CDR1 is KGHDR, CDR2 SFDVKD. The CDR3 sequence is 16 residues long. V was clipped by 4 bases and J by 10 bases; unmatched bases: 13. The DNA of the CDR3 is TGTGCCACCAGTGACCAACCAACAACAGGGGGCGGAGAGCAGTTCTTC. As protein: CATSDQPTTGGGEQFF.

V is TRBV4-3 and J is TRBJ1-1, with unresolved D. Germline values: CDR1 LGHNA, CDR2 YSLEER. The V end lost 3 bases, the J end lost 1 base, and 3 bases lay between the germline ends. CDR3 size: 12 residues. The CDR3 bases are TGCGCCAGCAGCCAGACGAACACTGAAGCTTTCTTT. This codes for CASSQTNTEAFF.

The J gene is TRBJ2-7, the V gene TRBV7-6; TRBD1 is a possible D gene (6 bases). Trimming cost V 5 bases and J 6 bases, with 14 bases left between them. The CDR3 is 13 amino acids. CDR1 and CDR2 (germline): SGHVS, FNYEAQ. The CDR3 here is CASSETGSGEQYF. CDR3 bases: TGTGCCAGCAGCGAAACAGGGTCGGGCGAGCAGTACTTC.

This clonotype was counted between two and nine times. The CDR3 nucleotides are TGTGCCAGCAGTTATGGTCGGGAGACCAAAAACATTCAGTACTTC. This gives the protein CASSYGRETKNIQYF. The chain couples TRBV6-5 to TRBJ2-4; perhaps TRBD2 as D (6 bases). Germline CDR1 MNHEY, CDR2 SVGAGI. The CDR3 extends over 15 amino acids. The V end was cut by 3 bases, the J end by 2 bases, with 11 bases between.

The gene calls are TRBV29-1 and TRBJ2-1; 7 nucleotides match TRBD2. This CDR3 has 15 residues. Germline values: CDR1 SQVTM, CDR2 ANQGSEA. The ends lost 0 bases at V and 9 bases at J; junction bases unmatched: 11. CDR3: CSVEDPVAGAAEQFF. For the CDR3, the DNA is TGCAGCGTTGAAGATCCGGTTGCGGGAGCCGCTGAGCAGTTCTTC.

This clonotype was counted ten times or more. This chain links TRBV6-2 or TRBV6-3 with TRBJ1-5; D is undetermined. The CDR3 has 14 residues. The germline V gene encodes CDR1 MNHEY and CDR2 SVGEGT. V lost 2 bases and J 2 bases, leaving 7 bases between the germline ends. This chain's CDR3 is CASSYTAGNQPQHF. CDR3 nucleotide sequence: TGTGCCAGCAGTTACACGGCTGGCAATCAGCCCCAGCATTTT.

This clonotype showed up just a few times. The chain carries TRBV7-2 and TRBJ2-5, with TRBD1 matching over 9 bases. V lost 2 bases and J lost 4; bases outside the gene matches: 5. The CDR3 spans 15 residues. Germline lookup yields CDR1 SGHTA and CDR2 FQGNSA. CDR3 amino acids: CASSLRQGGAETQYF. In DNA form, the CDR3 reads TGTGCCAGCAGCTTAAGACAGGGGGGCGCAGAGACCCAGTACTTC.

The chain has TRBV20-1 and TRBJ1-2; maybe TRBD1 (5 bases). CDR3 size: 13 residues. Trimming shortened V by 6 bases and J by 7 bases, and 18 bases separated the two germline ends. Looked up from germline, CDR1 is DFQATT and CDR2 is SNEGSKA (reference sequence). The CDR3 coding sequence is TGCAGTGCCCCGGAGGTAGGGGATTTTGGCTACACCTTC. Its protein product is CSAPEVGDFGYTF.

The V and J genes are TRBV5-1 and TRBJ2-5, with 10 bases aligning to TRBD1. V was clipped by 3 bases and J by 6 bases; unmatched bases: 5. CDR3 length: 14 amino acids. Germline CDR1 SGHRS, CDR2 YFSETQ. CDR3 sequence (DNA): TGCGCCAGCAGCTCCCGGGACAGGGGTCAGACCCAGTACTTC. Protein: CASSSRDRGQTQYF. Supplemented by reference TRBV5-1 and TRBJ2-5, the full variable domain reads KAGVTQTPRYLIKTRGQQVTLSCSPISGHRSVSWYQQTPGQGLQFLFEYFSETQRNKGNFPGRFSGRQFSNSRSEMNVSTLELGDSALYLCASSSRDRGQTQYFGPGTRLLVL.

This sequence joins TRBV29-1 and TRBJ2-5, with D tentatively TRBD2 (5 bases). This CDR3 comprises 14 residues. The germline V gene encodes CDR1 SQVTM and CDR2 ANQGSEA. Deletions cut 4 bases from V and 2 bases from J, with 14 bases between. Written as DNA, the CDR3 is TGCAGCGTTGGAGGGAAAACTAATCAAGAGACCCAGTACTTC. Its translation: CSVGGKTNQETQYF.